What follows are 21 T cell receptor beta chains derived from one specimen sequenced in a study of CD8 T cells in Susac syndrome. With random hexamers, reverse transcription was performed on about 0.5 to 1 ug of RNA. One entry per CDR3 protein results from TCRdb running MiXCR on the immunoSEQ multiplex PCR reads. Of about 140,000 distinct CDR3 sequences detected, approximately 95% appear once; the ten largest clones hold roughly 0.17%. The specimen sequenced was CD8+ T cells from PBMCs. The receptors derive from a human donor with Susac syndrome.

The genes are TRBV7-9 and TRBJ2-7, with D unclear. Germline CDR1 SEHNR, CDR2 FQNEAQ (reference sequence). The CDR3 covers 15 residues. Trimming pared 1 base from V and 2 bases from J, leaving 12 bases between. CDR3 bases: TGTGCCAGCAGCTTAGGAGCAGCCTCAACCTACGAGCAGTACTTC. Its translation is CASSLGAASTYEQYF.

The CDR3 here is CASSLGGVLAKNIQYF. The CDR3 DNA follows: TGTGCCAGCAGTTTAGGCGGGGTACTAGCCAAAAACATTCAGTACTTC. The chain has TRBV27 and TRBJ2-4; D is possibly TRBD2 (6 bases). The V end was cut by 2 bases, the J end by 0 bases, with 11 bases between. CDR1 is MNHEY and CDR2 is SMNVEV in the germline V gene (reference sequence). The CDR3 is 16 residues long.

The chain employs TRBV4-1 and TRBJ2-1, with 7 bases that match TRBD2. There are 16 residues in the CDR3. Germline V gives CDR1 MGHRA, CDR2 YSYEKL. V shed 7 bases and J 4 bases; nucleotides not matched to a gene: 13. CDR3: CASTPNQLAEYNEQFF. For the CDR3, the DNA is TGCGCCAGCACCCCAAATCAGCTAGCGGAATACAATGAGCAGTTCTTC.

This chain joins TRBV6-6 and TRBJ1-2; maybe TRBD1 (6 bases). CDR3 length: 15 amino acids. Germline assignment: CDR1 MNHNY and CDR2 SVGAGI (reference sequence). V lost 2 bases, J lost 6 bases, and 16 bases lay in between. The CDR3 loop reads CASSYTLDRVDGYTF. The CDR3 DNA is TGTGCCAGCAGTTACACCCTGGACAGAGTGGATGGCTACACCTTC.

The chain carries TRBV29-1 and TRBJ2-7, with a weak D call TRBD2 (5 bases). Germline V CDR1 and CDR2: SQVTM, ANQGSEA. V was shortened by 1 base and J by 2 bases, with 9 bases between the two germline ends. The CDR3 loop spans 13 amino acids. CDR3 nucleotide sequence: TGCAGCGTTGAAGGGACCGGGACCTACGAGCAGTACTTC. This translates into CSVEGTGTYEQYF.

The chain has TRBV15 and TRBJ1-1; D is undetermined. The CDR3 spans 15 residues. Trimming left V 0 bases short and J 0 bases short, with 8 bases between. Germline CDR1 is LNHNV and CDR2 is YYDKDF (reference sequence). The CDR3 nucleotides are TGTGCCACCAGCAGAGAAGGCCTCATGAACACTGAAGCTTTCTTT. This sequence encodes CATSREGLMNTEAFF.

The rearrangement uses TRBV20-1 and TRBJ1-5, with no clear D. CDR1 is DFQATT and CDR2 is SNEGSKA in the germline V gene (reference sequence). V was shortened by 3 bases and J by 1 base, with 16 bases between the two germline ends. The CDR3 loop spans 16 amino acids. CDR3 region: CSASTIGSASNQPQHF. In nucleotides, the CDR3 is TGCAGTGCTAGTACGATCGGCTCGGCGAGCAATCAGCCCCAGCATTTT.

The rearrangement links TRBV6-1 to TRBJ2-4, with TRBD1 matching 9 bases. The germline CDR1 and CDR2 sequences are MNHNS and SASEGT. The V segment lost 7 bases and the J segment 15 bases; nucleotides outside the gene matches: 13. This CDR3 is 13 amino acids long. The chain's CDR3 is CASIPGQGPKVYF. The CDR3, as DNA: TGTGCCAGCATCCCGGGACAGGGCCCGAAGGTGTACTTC.

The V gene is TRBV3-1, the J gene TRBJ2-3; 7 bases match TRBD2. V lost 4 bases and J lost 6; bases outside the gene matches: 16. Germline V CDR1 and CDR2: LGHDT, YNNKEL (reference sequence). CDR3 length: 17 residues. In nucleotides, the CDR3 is TGTGCCAGCAGCCCTACAGCGGGGCATCGTAAAGCCGATACGCAGTATTTT. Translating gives CASSPTAGHRKADTQYF.

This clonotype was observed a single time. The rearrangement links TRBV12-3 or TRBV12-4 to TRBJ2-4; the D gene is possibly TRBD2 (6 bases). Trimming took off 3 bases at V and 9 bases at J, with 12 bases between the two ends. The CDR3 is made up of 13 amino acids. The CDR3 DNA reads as TGTGCCAGCAGTTTGGGGGGACCGGTCATTCAGTACTTC. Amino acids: CASSLGGPVIQYF.

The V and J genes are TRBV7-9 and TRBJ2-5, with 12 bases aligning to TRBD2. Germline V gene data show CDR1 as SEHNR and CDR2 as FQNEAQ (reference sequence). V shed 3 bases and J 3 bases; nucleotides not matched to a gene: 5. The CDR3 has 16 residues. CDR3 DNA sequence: TGTGCCAGCAGCTTCACGACTAGCGGGAGAAAAGAGACCCAGTACTTC. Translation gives CASSFTTSGRKETQYF.

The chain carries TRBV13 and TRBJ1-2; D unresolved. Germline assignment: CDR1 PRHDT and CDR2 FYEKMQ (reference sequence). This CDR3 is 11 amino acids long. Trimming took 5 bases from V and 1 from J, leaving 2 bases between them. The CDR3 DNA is TGTGCCAGCAGCATTAACTATGGCTACACCTTC. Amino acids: CASSINYGYTF.

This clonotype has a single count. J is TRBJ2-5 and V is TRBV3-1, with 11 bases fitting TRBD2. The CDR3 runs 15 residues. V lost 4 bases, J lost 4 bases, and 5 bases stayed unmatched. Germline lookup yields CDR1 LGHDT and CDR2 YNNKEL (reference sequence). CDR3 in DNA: TGTGCCAGCAGCCCCACCGGGACTAGCGGAGAGACCCAGTACTTC. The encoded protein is CASSPTGTSGETQYF.

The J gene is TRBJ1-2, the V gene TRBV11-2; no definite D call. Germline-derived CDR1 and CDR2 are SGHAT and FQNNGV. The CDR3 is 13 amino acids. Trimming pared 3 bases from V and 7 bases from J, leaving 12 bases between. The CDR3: CASSFWDSAGYTF. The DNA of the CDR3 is TGTGCCAGCAGCTTTTGGGATTCAGCTGGCTACACCTTC.

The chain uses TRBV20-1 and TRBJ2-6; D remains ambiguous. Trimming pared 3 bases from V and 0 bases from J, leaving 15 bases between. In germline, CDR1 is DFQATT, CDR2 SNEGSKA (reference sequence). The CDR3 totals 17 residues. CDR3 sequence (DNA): TGCAGTGCTAGTGTGGACGCAACGGCCTCTGGGGCCAACGTCCTGACTTTC. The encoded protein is CSASVDATASGANVLTF.

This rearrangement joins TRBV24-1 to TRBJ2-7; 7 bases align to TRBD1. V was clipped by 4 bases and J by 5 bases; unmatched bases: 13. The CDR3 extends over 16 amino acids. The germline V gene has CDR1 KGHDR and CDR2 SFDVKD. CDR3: CATSDRDSGRVDEQYF. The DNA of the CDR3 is TGTGCCACCAGTGACCGGGACAGCGGCCGGGTGGACGAGCAGTACTTC.

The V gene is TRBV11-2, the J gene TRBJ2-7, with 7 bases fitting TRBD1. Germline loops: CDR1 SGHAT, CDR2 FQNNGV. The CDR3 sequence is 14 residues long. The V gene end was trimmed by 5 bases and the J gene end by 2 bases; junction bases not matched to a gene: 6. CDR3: CASSTHRGTYEQYF. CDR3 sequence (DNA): TGTGCCAGCAGCACTCACAGGGGCACCTACGAGCAGTACTTC.

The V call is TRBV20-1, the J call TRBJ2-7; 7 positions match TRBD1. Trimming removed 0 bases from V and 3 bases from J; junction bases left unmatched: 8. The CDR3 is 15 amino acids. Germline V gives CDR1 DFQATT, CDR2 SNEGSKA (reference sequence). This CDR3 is CSARDHQGVNYEQYF. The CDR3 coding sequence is TGCAGTGCTAGAGATCACCAGGGGGTGAACTACGAGCAGTACTTC.

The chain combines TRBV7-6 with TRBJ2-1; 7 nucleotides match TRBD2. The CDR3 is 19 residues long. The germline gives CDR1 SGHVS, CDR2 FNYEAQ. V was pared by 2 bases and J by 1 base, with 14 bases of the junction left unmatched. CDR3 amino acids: CASSLFPGTREWSYNEQFF. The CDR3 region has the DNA TGTGCCAGCAGCTTATTCCCGGGGACGCGGGAGTGGTCCTACAATGAGCAGTTCTTC.

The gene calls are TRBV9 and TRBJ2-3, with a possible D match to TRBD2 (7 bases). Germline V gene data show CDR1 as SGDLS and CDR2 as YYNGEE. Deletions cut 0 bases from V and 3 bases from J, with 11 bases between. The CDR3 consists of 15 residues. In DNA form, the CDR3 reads TGTGCCAGCAGCGTAGAAGGGGGGGAGACAGATACGCAGTATTTT. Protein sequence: CASSVEGGETDTQYF.

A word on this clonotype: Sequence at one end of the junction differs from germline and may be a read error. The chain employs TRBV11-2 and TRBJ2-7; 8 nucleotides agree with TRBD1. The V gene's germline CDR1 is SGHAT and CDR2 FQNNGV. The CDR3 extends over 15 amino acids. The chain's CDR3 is CASSLDQGATNEQYF. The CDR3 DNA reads TGCGCCAGCAGCTTAGATCAGGGGGCAACCAACGAGCAGTACTTC.